This T cell receptor beta chain emerged from a study of control samples from healthy donors and cancer patients. Assay: immunoSEQ multiplex PCR; the TCRdb copy retains only in-frame clones and omits some. Seen here are about 180,000 clones, more than 90% observed once, and the top ten hold 1.3% to 1.5%. Trimming left V 4 bases short and J 5 bases short, with 9 bases between. The CDR3 extends over 13 amino acids. Germline CDR1 is SGHTA and CDR2 is FQGNSA. This clone showed up just once. The chain carries TRBV7-2 and TRBJ1-3; D unclear. Sequenced material: blood. The receptor was derived from a man aged 30-40 years in good health. CDR3: CASSSSVRNTIYF. The CDR3 DNA follows: TGTGCCAGCAGCTCGTCAGTACGAAACACCATATATTTT.